Listed here is a single T cell receptor beta chain. Antigen specificity is unknown. This entry is derived from a study of regulatory T cells in long-lasting Graves disease. According to the study, TCR beta libraries were built with iRepertoire HTBI primers and CDR3-region Arm-PCR. TCRdb re-derived calls from the multiplex PCR reads in MiXCR, one entry per CDR3 protein. Altogether approximately 540,000 distinct CDR3 sequences are present, about 12% being singletons, with the ten largest covering roughly 8.9%. Time point noted: newly diagnosed GD, antithyroid drugs for less than 3 months. Generation of the TCR library employed RNA extracted from PBMCs. Overall study findings and caveats: There were preferences for TRBV28, TRBJ1-2 and TRBJ2-5 in persistent disease.

Trimming cost V 6 bases and J 8 bases, with 13 bases left between them. The CDR3 has 13 residues. The same specimen was also included in a second study, on T cells in Graves' hyperthyroidism and ophthalmopathy. That paper notes: Patients aged 18 to 65 had newly diagnosed hyperthyroidism lasting under 2 months. During a first-round RT-PCR of the TCR CDR3, the HTBI primer set was used.

Specimen: peripheral blood mononuclear cells (PBMCs), collected at new diagnosis, from a patient treated with antithyroid drugs. The receptor's source is a woman aged 25 to 39 with Graves disease. J is TRBJ1-4 and V is TRBV12-3 or TRBV12-4, with TRBD1 as a possible D gene (5 bases). CDR3 region: CASSPLGREKLFF. CDR3 nucleotides: TGTGCCAGCAGCCCCCTGGGACGGGAAAAACTGTTTTTT.